These 15 T cell receptor beta chains came from one sample sequenced in a study of shared clonotypes between healthy human individuals (dated by TCRdb to about 2020). Libraries were constructed by the immunoSEQ multiplex PCR assay. The table was pulled from immuneACCESS by TCRdb, which kept in-frame rearrangements only. Such tables lose some clones; where checked, under half of the loss comes from unresolved V genes, and the rest has no known cause. The sample records fewer than 1 million clones, just over 95% of which are singletons. Around 0.21% of the sample comes from the top ten. CD8 naive samples were CD45RO-negative cells positively selected for CCR7, giving a CD45RA+CCR7+ population that excluded TemRA cells. Material for sequencing was naive CD8+ T cells sorted from blood. Explained via the paper, the cell subset or site label denotes: CD45RA+CCR7+. These receptors all come from a young man in good health.

The chain employs TRBV7-9 and TRBJ2-6; D not resolved. The CDR3 has 16 residues. Germline V lookup: CDR1 SEHNR, CDR2 FQNEAQ (reference sequence). V was shortened by 8 bases and J by 1 base, with 15 bases between the two germline ends. CDR3 residues: CASPSFGSSGANVLTF. Written as DNA, the CDR3 is TGTGCCAGCCCTAGTTTTGGCTCGTCTGGGGCCAACGTCCTGACTTTC.

The J gene is TRBJ2-1, the V gene TRBV25-1, with 9 bases lining up with TRBD1. CDR1 is MGHDK and CDR2 is SYGVNS in the germline V gene. The CDR3 totals 18 residues. V lost 4 bases to trimming and J lost 0 bases; unmatched junction nucleotides: 10. CDR3 bases: TGTGCCAGCAGTGGATACAGGGGGCCATCCCACTCCTACAATGAGCAGTTCTTC. Its translation is CASSGYRGPSHSYNEQFF. The whole variable domain, filled in from reference TRBV25-1 and TRBJ2-1, reads EADIYQTPRYLVIGTGKKITLECSQTMGHDKMYWYQQDPGMELHLIHYSYGVNSTEKGDLSSESTVSRIRTEHFPLTLESARPSHTSQYLCASSGYRGPSHSYNEQFFGPGTRLTVL.

V is TRBV27 and J is TRBJ2-7; D may be TRBD2 (5 bases). The CDR3 sequence is 13 residues long. Germline V gene lookup returns CDR1 MNHEY and CDR2 SMNVEV (reference sequence). Trimming left V 4 bases short and J 3 bases short, with 10 bases between. This CDR3 reads CASSYSGDYEQYF. The CDR3 region has the DNA TGTGCCAGCAGTTACAGCGGAGACTACGAGCAGTACTTC.

The CDR3 DNA sequence: TGTGCCACCAGCAGAGATCTCGGACAGGGCGTCTACGAGCAGTACTTC. As protein: CATSRDLGQGVYEQYF. This chain uses TRBV15 with TRBJ2-7; TRBD1 matches 8 bases. Per germline, CDR1 LNHNV and CDR2 YYDKDF (reference sequence). This CDR3 region has 16 residues. V dropped 0 bases and J dropped 3; count of bases not matched to a gene: 7.

The chain employs TRBV27 and TRBJ1-2; 10 bases match TRBD1. Unmatched junction bases numbered 11, after V lost 5 bases and J lost 2 bases. The CDR3 runs 17 residues. Germline assignment: CDR1 MNHEY and CDR2 SMNVEV (reference sequence). The CDR3 spells CASSPTFPGQGNYGYTF. In DNA form, the CDR3 reads TGTGCCAGCAGTCCCACTTTCCCGGGACAGGGGAACTATGGCTACACCTTC.

J is TRBJ2-7 and V is TRBV7-9, with TRBD2 matching over 13 bases. CDR1 is SEHNR and CDR2 is FQNEAQ in the germline V gene (reference sequence). V gave up 4 bases and J gave up 1 base; unmatched junction bases: 7. CDR3 length: 17 amino acids. CDR3 protein: CASSSGLAGVTSYEQYF. The CDR3 DNA reads TGTGCCAGCAGCTCCGGACTAGCGGGAGTTACTTCCTACGAGCAGTACTTC. The full variable domain, in which reference TRBV7-9 and TRBJ2-7 provide the parts outside the CDR3, is DTGVSQNPRHKITKRGQNVTFRCDPISEHNRLYWYRQTLGQGPEFLTYFQNEAQLEKSRLLSDRFSAERPKGSFSTLEIQRTEQGDSAMYLCASSSGLAGVTSYEQYFGPGTRLTVT.

The J gene is TRBJ2-7, the V gene TRBV10-3, with D perhaps matching TRBD1 (5 bases). V lost 10 bases and J lost 3, with 16 bases in between. The CDR3 runs 13 residues. Per germline, CDR1 ENHRY and CDR2 SYGVKD. CDR3 bases: TGTGCCACCACAGGCCAGGATCGCTACGAGCAGTACTTC. This translates into CATTGQDRYEQYF.

The J gene is TRBJ2-5, the V gene TRBV10-3; 7 nucleotides align to TRBD2. The CDR3 has 16 amino acids. CDR1 and CDR2 (germline): ENHRY, SYGVKD. J gave up 4 bases and V 4 bases, and 12 bases lay outside the gene matches. The CDR3 nucleotides read TGTGCCATCAGTGGTTCGACGGGAGGAGGAGCAGAGACCCAGTACTTC. As protein: CAISGSTGGGAETQYF.

The chain carries TRBV5-1 and TRBJ2-5; 14 nucleotides match TRBD2. V dropped 5 bases and J dropped 3; count of bases not matched to a gene: 3. The CDR3 consists of 15 residues. From germline, CDR1 is SGHRS and CDR2 YFSETQ. DNA for the CDR3: TGCGCCAGCAGTTCGGGACTAGCGGGAGAAGAGACCCAGTACTTC. Its protein product is CASSSGLAGEETQYF.

In its sample, this clone was seen once. The V and J genes are TRBV10-3 and TRBJ2-1, with 10 bases that match TRBD1. From germline, CDR1 is ENHRY and CDR2 SYGVKD. The CDR3 length is 15 residues. Trimming cost V 2 bases and J 3 bases; bases outside gene matches: 1. CDR3 region: CAISERDRGYNEQFF. CDR3 sequence (DNA): TGTGCCATCAGTGAGAGGGACAGGGGCTACAATGAGCAGTTCTTC.

This clone was seen a single time. The chain links TRBV7-9 to TRBJ2-1, with TRBD2 matching 7 bases. This CDR3 comprises 12 residues. Germline V gives CDR1 SEHNR, CDR2 FQNEAQ (reference sequence). V lost 5 bases to trimming and J lost 8 bases; unmatched junction nucleotides: 3. The CDR3 DNA reads as TGTGCCAGCAGCCGACTAGCCCATGAGCAGTTCTTC. Translated: CASSRLAHEQFF.

The V call is TRBV10-1, the J call TRBJ1-5; D is uncertain. The germline V and J ends were trimmed by 4 bases and 3 bases, with 7 bases remaining between them. The CDR3 spans 13 residues. Germline V lookup: CDR1 WNHNN, CDR2 SYGVQD (reference sequence). The CDR3 protein is CASSGGPNQPQHF. The CDR3 DNA follows: TGCGCCAGCAGTGGCGGGCCCAATCAGCCCCAGCATTTT.

This clone was observed a single time. This sequence joins TRBV6-5 and TRBJ2-7; D is perhaps TRBD1 (5 bases). The CDR3 has 14 residues. The germline V and J ends were trimmed by 0 bases and 5 bases, with 11 bases remaining between them. CDR1 is MNHEY, CDR2 SVGAGI, per germline. The CDR3 region has the DNA TGTGCCAGCAGTTACTCGTTCACAGGCCACGAGCAGTACTTC. Translating gives CASSYSFTGHEQYF.

The chain couples TRBV11-2 to TRBJ2-1; 10 bases fit TRBD2. The CDR3 length is 16 residues. The junction had 7 bases not matched to a gene; V was cut back by 1 base and J by 7 bases. Germline CDR1 reads SGHAT; CDR2 reads FQNNGV. The CDR3 nucleotides are TGTGCCAGCAGCTTAGTAGGAAGCGGGAGGGGGAATGAGCAGTTCTTC. This encodes CASSLVGSGRGNEQFF.

V usage is TRBV5-4 and J usage is TRBJ2-1, with 8 bases identical to TRBD2. The trim removed 2 bases at V and 3 bases at J, leaving 4 bases unmatched. Germline V lookup: CDR1 SGHNT, CDR2 YYREEE (reference sequence). The CDR3 length is 15 residues. This CDR3 reads CASSFGTRDYNEQFF. The CDR3 nucleotides read TGTGCCAGCAGCTTCGGGACTAGGGACTACAATGAGCAGTTCTTC.